This T cell receptor beta chain was documented in a study of shared clonotypes between healthy human individuals (dated by TCRdb to 2019 to 2021). About the study as a whole: A couple of women and a few men aged 18 to 49 years were included in the cohort. To estimate repertoire size and how much clonotype sharing occurs between individuals, the study deeply sequenced the blood TCR repertoires of several healthy adults. Each donor's leukapheresis produced roughly between roughly 0.85 and 9.5 billion PBMCs. Per donor, three plates each were used for CD4 naive and CD4 memory, two for CD8 naive, and one for CD8 memory. Libraries were prepared and TCR repertoires were sequenced by different laboratories using diverse techniques, in order to increase sequencing depth and limit assay-specific biases.

From a lookup of the germline V gene (reference sequence), CDR1 and CDR2 are SGHNT and YYREEE. Including the terminal cysteine and phenylalanine, the CDR3 comprises 13 residues. Only CDR3 DNA is held: 39 bases, read in frame from base 1. Trimming at the junction amounts to 4 bases on V and 1 base on J, and the germline ends lie 7 bases apart. Using the deep immunoSEQ assay, TCR CDR3 regions were amplified from genomic DNA by multiplex PCR. Extracted genomic DNA from each cell subset was distributed evenly across all wells of several immunoSEQ 96-well plates, and each plate was treated as a replicate. For sorted subsets, approximately 190 ng of genomic DNA, equivalent to about 30,000 T cell genomes, went into each replicate PCR. Purified libraries were quantified with a Qubit 3.0 fluorometer, sized on a Bioanalyzer 2100, and re-quantified with the KAPA Library Quantification kit. Each immunoSEQ 96-well plate was sequenced on its own single-read 150-cycle Illumina NextSeq 550 flow cell. As for the original processing: Because only junctional sequences without quality scores were contained in the immunoSEQ output, filtering matching that applied to full-length reads could not be performed. Sequences were annotated with PyIR, a Python wrapper for IgBLAST v1.9, using IMGT germline references to assign V/J genes and CDR3. Reads were filtered out if the reads had weak V/J assignments (E-value above 1e-6), no CDR3, stop codons, out-of-frame junctions, or ambiguous translated residues. V3J clonotypes were defined as sequences sharing the same inferred V gene, J gene, and CDR3 amino acid sequence. Percentage overlap between repertoires was calculated by dividing the number of shared unique clonotypes by the size of the smaller repertoire. Richness of each repertoire was evaluated using RTK rarefaction, the Chao1 estimator, and Recon v2.1 estimates of unobserved clonotypes. For all TCRbeta clonotypes obtained by the gDNA method from four donors, generation probabilities were computed with OLGA. The table was pulled from immuneACCESS by TCRdb, which kept in-frame rearrangements only. Such tables lose some clones; where checked, under half of the loss comes from unresolved V genes, and the rest has no known cause. V and J calls and clone size come straight from that table; D and trimming were deduced from the DNA. This sample comprises 730,000 or so clones, 55% to 75% of them detected only once. About 2% of the sample is held by the ten biggest clonotypes.

About this clone itself: Which antigen it targets is not known. The sample holds no much larger clone one base away, and base qualities are not on file.

Study-level results and caveats: The small number of donors limited the genetic and exposure-history diversity represented. Rarefaction of sorted-subset datasets indicated incomplete sequencing despite the large sequencing depth. When a handful of donors were compared, the shared fraction of clonotypes was 5% to 6.5% for naive CD4, 3.5% for naive CD8, roughly 2.5% for memory CD4, and around 0.37% for memory CD8. Naive subsets generally had larger estimated clonotype richness than memory subsets did. Higher generation probabilities were observed for clonotypes shared by all four sorted-subset donors than for non-shared clonotypes. Sampling was limited to blood, and TCR repertoires in tissue likely differ from TCR repertoires in blood. Pairwise subsampling indicated that sequencing depth was expected to affect the degree of clonotype sharing among donors.

Donors were healthy HIV-negative adults with no recently reported acute infections or vaccinations. All donors were Caucasian adults living in Nashville, Tennessee, USA. CD4+ T cells were enriched by magnetic negative selection; naive cells were then positively selected on CD45RA, and the negative fraction formed the memory subset. Blood was collected by leukapheresis, and PBMCs were isolated by Ficoll-Histopaque density gradient centrifugation and then cryopreserved in liquid nitrogen vapor phase. Analytical flow cytometry was used to check the purity and quantity of every magnetically sorted T cell population. Genomic DNA was isolated from every sorted fraction and measured by UV absorbance on a Nanodrop 2000c.

This TCR was sampled from a woman aged 25 to 39 in good health. This chain joins TRBV5-4 to TRBJ2-3, with the D gene not clear enough to name. Specimen: memory CD4+ T cells sorted from blood. This specimen's cell subset or site label, per the study, means: CD45RA-negative fraction. The CDR3 loop reads CASSNSGTDTQYF. The DNA sequence is TGTGCCAGCAGCAACTCAGGCACAGATACGCAGTATTTT.